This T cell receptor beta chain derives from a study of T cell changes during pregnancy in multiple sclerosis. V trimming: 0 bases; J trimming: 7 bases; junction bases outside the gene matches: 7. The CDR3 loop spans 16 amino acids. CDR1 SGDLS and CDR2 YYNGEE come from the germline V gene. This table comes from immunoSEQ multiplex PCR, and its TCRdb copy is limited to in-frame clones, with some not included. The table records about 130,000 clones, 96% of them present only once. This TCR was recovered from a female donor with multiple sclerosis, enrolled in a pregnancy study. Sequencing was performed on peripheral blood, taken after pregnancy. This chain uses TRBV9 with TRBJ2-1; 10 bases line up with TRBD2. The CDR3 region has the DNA TGTGCCAGCAGCGTAGCTCCCGTACTAGCGGGAAATGAGCAGTTCTTC. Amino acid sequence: CASSVAPVLAGNEQFF.